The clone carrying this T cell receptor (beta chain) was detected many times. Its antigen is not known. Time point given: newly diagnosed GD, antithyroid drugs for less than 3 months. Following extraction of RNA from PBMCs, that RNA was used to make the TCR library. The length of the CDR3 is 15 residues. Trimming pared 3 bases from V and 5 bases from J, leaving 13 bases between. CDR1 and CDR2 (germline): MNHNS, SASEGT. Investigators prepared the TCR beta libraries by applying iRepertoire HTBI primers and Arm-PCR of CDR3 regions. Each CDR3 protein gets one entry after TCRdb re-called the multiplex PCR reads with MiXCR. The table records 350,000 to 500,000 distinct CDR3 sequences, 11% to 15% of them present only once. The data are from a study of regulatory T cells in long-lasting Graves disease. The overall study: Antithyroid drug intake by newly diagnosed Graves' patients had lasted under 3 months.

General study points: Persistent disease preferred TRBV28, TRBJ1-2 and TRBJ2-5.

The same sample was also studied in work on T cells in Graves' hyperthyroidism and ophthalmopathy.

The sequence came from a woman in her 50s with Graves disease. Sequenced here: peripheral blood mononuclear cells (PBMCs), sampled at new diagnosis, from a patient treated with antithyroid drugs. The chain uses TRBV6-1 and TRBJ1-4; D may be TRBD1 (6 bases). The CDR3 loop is CASSESTGRNEKLFF. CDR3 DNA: TGTGCCAGCAGTGAGAGTACAGGGAGGAATGAAAAACTGTTTTTT.